The 12 T cell receptor beta chains below come from one sample, sequenced in a study of T cell responses to AZD1222 COVID-19 vaccine. Measured with immunoSEQ multiplex PCR; TCRdb has only the in-frame clones, and not every one. The sample includes roughly 200,000 clones, more than 90% of them seen just once. The source material was peripheral blood, sampled 28 days after the second dose of the MenACWY control vaccine. These receptors were taken from an adult who received the MenACWY meningococcal vaccine as a control.

V usage is TRBV4-3 and J usage is TRBJ1-2, with unresolved D. V was trimmed by 0 bases and J by 6 bases, leaving 14 bases between them. Germline values: CDR1 LGHNA, CDR2 YSLEER. This CDR3 is built from 15 residues. This CDR3 reads CASSQDVSSAHGYTF. CDR3 sequence (DNA): TGCGCCAGCAGCCAAGATGTCTCCTCGGCCCATGGCTACACCTTC.

The V gene is TRBV7-9, the J gene TRBJ2-5; 10 bases are shared with TRBD2. Trimming at V came to 6 bases and at J to 1 base, leaving 8 bases not matched to a gene. The germline gives CDR1 SEHNR, CDR2 FQNEAQ (reference sequence). The CDR3 contains 16 residues. Written as DNA, the CDR3 is TGTGCCAGCAGAAGGTTAGGACTAGCGGTCCAAGAGACCCAGTACTTC. Protein product: CASRRLGLAVQETQYF.

The chain is built from TRBV3-1 (or the pseudogene TRBV3-2) and TRBJ2-2; 12 nucleotides agree with TRBD2. Trimming at V came to 10 bases and at J to 6 bases, leaving 9 bases not matched to a gene. CDR1 LGHDT and CDR2 YNNKEL come from the germline V gene (reference sequence). This CDR3 comprises 15 residues. The CDR3 DNA is TGTGCCACCTCCGGACTAGCGGGGTCTGCCGGGGAGCTGTTTTTT. Its translation is CATSGLAGSAGELFF.

The V gene is TRBV6-4, the J gene TRBJ2-1, with unresolved D. Germline loops: CDR1 MRHNA, CDR2 SNTAGT. V lost 8 bases to trimming and J lost 2 bases, with 16 bases between them. The CDR3 spans 15 residues. The CDR3 bases are TGTGCCAGCCCCTGGAAATTGAGCCCCTACAATGAGCAGTTCTTC. It codes for CASPWKLSPYNEQFF.

This rearrangement joins TRBV3-1 (or the pseudogene TRBV3-2) to TRBJ1-2; D is perhaps TRBD1 (5 bases). CDR1 is LGHDT, CDR2 YNNKEL, per germline (reference sequence). The CDR3 loop spans 14 amino acids. V was pared by 3 bases and J by 6 bases, with 14 bases between. The CDR3 region has the DNA TGTGCCAGCAGCCACCTTAGGGGTACCAATGGCTACACCTTC. Its protein product is CASSHLRGTNGYTF.

The chain combines TRBV7-9 with TRBJ1-2; a possible D gene is TRBD1 (6 bases). The CDR3 contains 17 residues. Germline values: CDR1 SEHNR, CDR2 FQNEAQ (reference sequence). Trimming left V 5 bases short and J 8 bases short, with 27 bases between. The DNA for the CDR3 is TGTGCCAGCAGCGAAGGGGGATTACAGGGCATAGTCCGCGGCTACACCTTC. Protein product: CASSEGGLQGIVRGYTF.

The chain is built from TRBV15 and TRBJ2-7; the match to TRBD1 covers 7 bases. Germline V CDR1 and CDR2: LNHNV, YYDKDF (reference sequence). Losses at the gene ends were 3 bases for V and 0 bases for J; bases not matched to a gene: 11. The CDR3 totals 17 residues. As DNA, the CDR3 is TGTGCCACCAGCAGCAAGCACAAGACAGGGCTCTCCTACGAGCAGTACTTC. Translated, it gives CATSSKHKTGLSYEQYF.

The CDR3 spells CASINVAGSNEQFF. The CDR3, as DNA: TGTGCCAGCATAAACGTAGCGGGGTCCAATGAGCAGTTCTTC. The chain is built from TRBV9 and TRBJ2-1; 8 nucleotides line up with TRBD2. Trimming took 6 bases from V and 6 from J; bases not matched to a gene: 8. CDR1 and CDR2 (germline): SGDLS, YYNGEE. CDR3 length: 14 amino acids.

The chain joins TRBV4-1 to TRBJ1-5, with D uncertain. V dropped 0 bases and J dropped 7 bases, with 7 bases sitting between them. The CDR3 has 13 amino acids. Germline CDR1 and CDR2: MGHRA and YSYEKL. CDR3 protein: CASSQDLRQPQHF. The CDR3 DNA sequence: TGCGCCAGCAGCCAAGATCTGAGGCAGCCCCAGCATTTT.

This chain joins TRBV5-1 and TRBJ2-6; D is undetermined. The germline CDR1 and CDR2 sequences are SGHRS and YFSETQ. V lost 0 bases and J 0 bases, leaving 4 bases between the germline ends. CDR3 size: 15 residues. CDR3 sequence (DNA): TGCGCCAGCAGCTTGGAGTTCTCTGGGGCCAACGTCCTGACTTTC. Protein product: CASSLEFSGANVLTF.

The chain recombines TRBV28 with TRBJ1-3, with D unresolved. Trimming left V 3 bases short and J 0 bases short, with 15 bases between. The germline CDR1 and CDR2 sequences are MDHEN and SYDVKM. The CDR3 totals 17 residues. CDR3 coding DNA: TGTGCCAGCAGTTTTCCAGTCTCACCCCACTCTGGAAACACCATATATTTT. This codes for CASSFPVSPHSGNTIYF.

The CDR3 is CSAGQTDTQYF. Here the CDR3 DNA reads TGCAGCGCCGGACAGACAGATACGCAGTATTTT. The V and J genes are TRBV29-1 and TRBJ2-3; a weak D match, TRBD1 (6 bases). The germline V and J ends were trimmed by 7 bases and 3 bases, with 8 bases remaining between them. Germline V gene data show CDR1 as SQVTM and CDR2 as ANQGSEA. The CDR3 is made up of 11 amino acids.